One sample yielded the 5 T cell receptor beta chains listed below, sequenced in a study of vaccination and CD4 T cells after COVID-19. Sequenced with the Oncomine TCR Beta short-read assay was DNA taken from cultured CD4+ T cells. TCRdb reanalysed the PCR reads using MiXCR and keeps one entry per CDR3 protein. The sample has 20,000 or so distinct CDR3 sequences, about half seen once. Documented treatment: roughly ten-day PBMC culture with coronavirus spike peptide pools or control peptides (ViraFEST assay). No antigen has been identified for these receptors. Material for sequencing was cultured CD4+ T cells from blood. Receptor source: a human donor with COVID-19.

The rearrangement uses TRBV20-1 and TRBJ1-2; TRBD1 might be the D (5 bases). The CDR3 spans 14 residues. CDR1 and CDR2 (germline): DFQATT, SNEGSKA (reference sequence). Trimming stripped 1 base from V and 4 bases from J, with 13 bases between. CDR3 coding DNA: TGCAGTGCTAGAGGCTTAGACAGACCCTATGGCTACACCTTC. This gives the protein CSARGLDRPYGYTF.

In this sample, this clonotype turned up a few times. The chain recombines TRBV7-9 with TRBJ2-5; the match to TRBD1 covers 9 bases. Germline assignment: CDR1 SEHNR and CDR2 FQNEAQ (reference sequence). This CDR3 has 13 residues. J was trimmed by 5 bases and V by 4 bases; bases with no gene match: 2. This chain's CDR3 is CASSYRGLETQYF. CDR3 nucleotides: TGTGCCAGCAGCTACAGGGGGCTGGAGACCCAGTACTTC.

The chain links TRBV20-1 to TRBJ2-7, with D perhaps matching TRBD1 (6 bases). Germline V CDR1 and CDR2: DFQATT, SNEGSKA (reference sequence). This CDR3 has 13 amino acids. V dropped 5 bases and J dropped 0 bases, with 11 bases sitting between them. This chain's CDR3 is CSAPQGTSYEQYF. The CDR3 region has the DNA TGCAGTGCTCCACAGGGTACCTCCTACGAGCAGTACTTC.

V is TRBV6-1 and J is TRBJ1-5, with D unclear. This CDR3 spans 15 amino acids. The V gene lost 6 bases and the J gene lost 1 base, with 13 bases spanning the gap. CDR1 and CDR2 (germline): MNHNS, SASEGT. CDR3 coding DNA: TGTGCCAGCAGAAGACAAGCGACGAGCAATCAGCCCCAGCATTTT. Translating it yields CASRRQATSNQPQHF.

This clonotype came up once. The rearrangement links TRBV11-3 to TRBJ2-3; D not certain. The CDR3 sequence is 15 residues long. Trimming removed 5 bases from V and 2 bases from J, with 14 bases in between. The germline V gene encodes CDR1 SGHNT and CDR2 YENEEA. CDR3 region: CASSRLSWSTDTQYF. The CDR3, as DNA: TGTGCCAGCAGCCGGCTCAGCTGGTCCACAGATACGCAGTATTTT.